The next 25 T cell receptor beta chains were all read from a single sample in a study of blood T cell repertoires in COVID-19. Libraries were prepared by immunoSEQ multiplex PCR; TCRdb keeps only in-frame clonotypes and omits some of them. Of 130,000 or so clones listed, roughly 77% are singletons. Sequencing was carried out using peripheral blood. The source of these receptors is a woman aged 65 to 85 with COVID-19, enrolled during active disease.

The chain recombines TRBV6-2 or TRBV6-3 with TRBJ1-5; 7 bases align to TRBD1. Per the germline V gene, CDR1 is MNHEY and CDR2 is SVGEGT. This CDR3 has 14 amino acids. V lost 6 bases to trimming and J lost 2 bases; unmatched junction nucleotides: 4. CDR3 loop: CASSAGTGNQPQHF. CDR3 bases: TGTGCCAGCAGCGCCGGGACAGGCAATCAGCCCCAGCATTTT.

This rearrangement joins TRBV6-2 or TRBV6-3 to TRBJ1-3; the D gene is possibly TRBD1 (6 bases). CDR1 and CDR2 from the germline V gene are MNHEY and SVGEGT. CDR3 size: 20 residues. V gave up 2 bases and J gave up 8 bases, with 31 bases separating them. In DNA, the CDR3 is TGTGCCAGCAGTTACCTCCGCGCCAGGGGCCAAGGTAGATTGGCCGACACCATATATTTT. It codes for CASSYLRARGQGRLADTIYF.

This clone was detected only a few times. The chain joins TRBV6-5 to TRBJ1-1; TRBD1 is a possible D gene (5 bases). Germline V gene data show CDR1 as MNHEY and CDR2 as SVGAGI. The CDR3 runs 10 residues. Trimming cost V 10 bases and J 12 bases, with 15 bases left between them. The CDR3 region is CATKKGRTFF. CDR3 DNA: TGTGCCACCAAGAAGGGGAGGACTTTCTTT.

CDR3 nucleotides: TGTGCCAGCAGCGTTACTAGCGGGGGGGCCTACAATGAGCAGTTCTTC. The encoded protein is CASSVTSGGAYNEQFF. The rearrangement joins TRBV6-4 to TRBJ2-1; TRBD2 matches 13 bases. This CDR3 has 16 amino acids. Trimming removed 6 bases from V and 2 bases from J; junction bases left unmatched: 4. Germline CDR1 reads MRHNA; CDR2 reads SNTAGT.

The rearrangement joins TRBV7-9 to TRBJ2-7; D uncertain. Trimming removed 2 bases at V and 9 bases at J, with 20 bases between. The CDR3 is made up of 15 amino acids. Germline-derived CDR1 and CDR2 are SEHNR and FQNEAQ (reference sequence). The CDR3 here is CASSLNVGLLSGQYF. The CDR3 DNA reads as TGTGCCAGCAGCTTAAACGTGGGCCTTCTCTCTGGGCAGTACTTC.

In its sample, this clone was seen a few times. The chain joins TRBV27 to TRBJ1-4; 8 bases are shared with TRBD1. CDR1 is MNHEY, CDR2 SMNVEV, per germline (reference sequence). V dropped 6 bases and J dropped 4; count of bases not matched to a gene: 7. CDR3 size: 15 residues. CDR3 region: CASSLTGGLNEKLFF. CDR3 DNA: TGTGCCAGCAGCCTTACAGGGGGTCTTAATGAAAAACTGTTTTTT.

Many counts were recorded for this clone. This rearrangement joins TRBV4-2 to TRBJ2-2; the D gene is possibly TRBD1 (5 bases). V gave up 0 bases and J gave up 6 bases, with 11 bases separating them. The length of the CDR3 is 15 residues. Germline V gives CDR1 LGHNA, CDR2 YNFKEQ. CDR3 residues: CASSQEGEVAGELFF. The CDR3 DNA is TGTGCCAGCAGCCAAGAAGGGGAAGTGGCCGGGGAGCTGTTTTTT.

The J gene is TRBJ2-2, the V gene TRBV2; D is unresolved. With 7 bases removed from V and 6 bases from J, the gap between germline ends came to 15 bases. The CDR3 is 14 amino acids. Germline CDR1 is SNHLY and CDR2 is FYNNEI. Here the CDR3 reads CASKSVGNPGELFF. CDR3 bases: TGTGCCAGCAAGTCGGTCGGTAATCCCGGGGAGCTGTTTTTT.

V and J are TRBV6-1 and TRBJ2-5; 10 bases line up with TRBD2. The germline V gene has CDR1 MNHNS and CDR2 SASEGT. The CDR3 is made up of 16 amino acids. J gave up 5 bases and V 4 bases, and 10 bases lay outside the gene matches. The CDR3 coding sequence is TGTGCCAGCAGTGCTAAACTAGCGGGGTTGCAGGAGACCCAGTACTTC. Its protein is CASSAKLAGLQETQYF.

The V and J genes are TRBV24-1 and TRBJ1-5; D possibly corresponds to TRBD1 (5 bases). Trimming removed 5 bases from V and 8 bases from J, with 18 bases in between. CDR1 is KGHDR and CDR2 is SFDVKD in the germline V gene. This CDR3 is 15 amino acids long. CDR3 coding DNA: TGTGCCACCAGTGGGGGGGACTCAGGAGGGGAGCCCCAGCATTTT. Its translation: CATSGGDSGGEPQHF.

The rearrangement links TRBV6-5 to TRBJ1-1, with 8 nucleotides matching TRBD1. The CDR3 has 13 amino acids. Trimming cost V 7 bases and J 3 bases; bases outside gene matches: 4. CDR1 and CDR2 (germline): MNHEY, SVGAGI. The CDR3 DNA sequence: TGTGCCAGCATTTTACAGGGGGACACTGAAGCTTTCTTT. Translating it yields CASILQGDTEAFF.

The J gene is TRBJ1-1, the V gene TRBV29-1; TRBD1 is a possible D gene (5 bases). Germline V lookup: CDR1 SQVTM, CDR2 ANQGSEA. The CDR3 runs to 13 residues. V was pared by 7 bases and J by 1 base, with 13 bases between. Written as DNA, the CDR3 is TGCAGCGGGGGGGGACTGACGAACACTGAAGCTTTCTTT. It translates to CSGGGLTNTEAFF.

The J gene is TRBJ2-7, the V gene TRBV7-8; 7 bases line up with TRBD1. V was pared by 1 base and J by 13 bases, with 10 bases of the junction left unmatched. Germline CDR1 is SGHVS and CDR2 is FQNEAQ. The CDR3 totals 13 residues. CDR3 sequence reads: CASSLVKSQGLYF. As DNA, the CDR3 is TGTGCCAGCAGCTTAGTAAAATCACAGGGGCTTTACTTC.

The V and J genes are TRBV3-1 (or the pseudogene TRBV3-2) and TRBJ1-2, with 7 bases fitting TRBD1. The CDR3 is 14 residues long. Germline CDR1 reads LGHDT; CDR2 reads YNNKEL (reference sequence). Trimming at V came to 5 bases and at J to 2 bases, leaving 5 bases not matched to a gene. The CDR3 region has the DNA TGTGCCAGCAGCGGCCAACAGGGGAACTATGGCTACACCTTC. Translation gives CASSGQQGNYGYTF.

The rearrangement uses TRBV7-9 and TRBJ2-5; D perhaps matches TRBD2 (6 bases). In germline, CDR1 is SEHNR, CDR2 FQNEAQ (reference sequence). The CDR3 sequence is 13 residues long. V lost 5 bases and J 4 bases, leaving 11 bases between the germline ends. CDR3 nucleotides: TGTGCCAGCAGCACGGGGGTAGCAGAGACCCAGTACTTC. This gives the protein CASSTGVAETQYF.

The table lists this clone with a few counts. The rearrangement links TRBV5-1 to TRBJ1-1; 8 positions agree with TRBD1. The CDR3 runs 15 residues. Per the germline V gene, CDR1 is SGHRS and CDR2 is YFSETQ. V dropped 5 bases and J dropped 4; count of bases not matched to a gene: 10. The CDR3 region has the DNA TGCGCCAGCAGTTCTAACCCGACAGGGGTCACTGAAGCTTTCTTT. Amino acid sequence: CASSSNPTGVTEAFF. The full variable domain, with the rest looked up from reference TRBV5-1 and TRBJ1-1, is KAGVTQTPRYLIKTRGQQVTLSCSPISGHRSVSWYQQTPGQGLQFLFEYFSETQRNKGNFPGRFSGRQFSNSRSEMNVSTLELGDSALYLCASSSNPTGVTEAFFGQGTRLTVV.

This chain connects TRBV18 to TRBJ2-3; D is unresolved. CDR1 and CDR2 from the germline V gene are KGHSH and LQKENI. The V end was cut by 0 bases, the J end by 7 bases, with 11 bases between. This CDR3 region has 14 residues. The CDR3 is CASSPPSVQNTQYF. In DNA form, the CDR3 reads TGTGCCAGCTCACCACCCAGCGTTCAGAATACGCAGTATTTT.

The V gene is TRBV6-2 or TRBV6-3, the J gene TRBJ1-1; the D gene is possibly TRBD1 (5 bases). The CDR3 sequence is 11 residues long. V lost 5 bases and J lost 4, with 5 bases in between. Germline loops: CDR1 MNHEY, CDR2 SVGEGT. Here the CDR3 reads CASSQGTEAFF. CDR3 nucleotide sequence: TGTGCCAGCAGTCAGGGCACTGAAGCTTTCTTT.

The chain is built from TRBV19 and TRBJ1-2; weak D call: TRBD1 (5 bases). The ends were cut back, 2 bases at V and 1 base at J, with 8 bases in the middle. Germline lookup yields CDR1 LNHDA and CDR2 SQIVND (reference sequence). There are 14 residues in the CDR3. In nucleotides, the CDR3 is TGTGCCAGTAGTATAACGACAGATAACTATGGCTACACCTTC. The encoded protein is CASSITTDNYGYTF.

J is TRBJ1-1 and V is TRBV3-1 (or the pseudogene TRBV3-2); D is unresolved. Germline values: CDR1 LGHDT, CDR2 YNNKEL (reference sequence). This CDR3 contains 14 residues. The V end lost 4 bases, the J end lost 2 bases, and 11 bases lay between the germline ends. Written as DNA, the CDR3 is TGTGCCAGCAGCCCTTTCCGGGGAAACACTGAAGCTTTCTTT. This gives the protein CASSPFRGNTEAFF.

The chain combines TRBV20-1 with TRBJ2-7; D perhaps matches TRBD1 (6 bases). The CDR3 runs 11 residues. Trimming shortened V by 3 bases and J by 5 bases, and 8 bases separated the two germline ends. Germline CDR1 is DFQATT and CDR2 is SNEGSKA (reference sequence). The CDR3 DNA is TGCAGTGCTAGGACAGGCCACGAGCAGTACTTC. This encodes CSARTGHEQYF.

On this clone: The junction shows a germline mismatch at one end, possibly a read error. The rearrangement joins TRBV5-1 to TRBJ2-6; 8 nucleotides align to TRBD1. This CDR3 is 15 amino acids long. Germline V CDR1 and CDR2: SGHRS, YFSETQ. Written as DNA, the CDR3 is TGCGCCAGCAGTCTACAGGGGGATGGGGCCACCGTCCTGACTTTC. The encoded protein is CASSLQGDGATVLTF.

Note on this clone: The CDR3 does not end in the conserved phenylalanine or tryptophan, so this is likely a read error. CDR3 in DNA: TGCAGCGCCACCCCGGGACAGGGGGGATACGAGCAGTACCTC. The encoded protein is CSATPGQGGYEQYL. The chain recombines TRBV29-1 with TRBJ2-7, with 11 bases matching TRBD1. V was clipped by 7 bases and J by 4 bases; unmatched bases: 9. Germline CDR1 is SQVTM and CDR2 is ANQGSEA. There are 14 residues in the CDR3.

The V gene is TRBV5-6, the J gene TRBJ1-2; 11 positions agree with TRBD1. This CDR3 comprises 13 residues. Trimming removed 5 bases from V and 8 bases from J; junction bases left unmatched: 5. Looked up from germline, CDR1 is SGHDT and CDR2 is YYEEEE. The CDR3 protein is CASRRTGGKGYTF. The CDR3 nucleotides are TGTGCCAGCAGACGGACAGGGGGCAAAGGCTACACCTTC.

The V call is TRBV5-1, the J call TRBJ2-5; TRBD2 matches at 8 bases. The CDR3 length is 14 residues. J was trimmed by 6 bases and V by 4 bases; bases with no gene match: 8. CDR1 SGHRS and CDR2 YFSETQ come from the germline V gene. The CDR3 bases are TGCGCCAGCAGCGACGGGGGGGCCGGCAAGACCCAGTACTTC. Amino acid sequence: CASSDGGAGKTQYF.